Listed below are T cell receptor beta chains from one sample, sequenced in a study of CD8 T cells in ankylosing spondylitis. Using its own MiXCR run on the 5' RACE reads, TCRdb lists one record per CDR3 protein. The sample lists some 150,000 distinct CDR3 sequences, under 45% occurring once. Material: synovial fluid, either unsorted or a sorted T cell fraction (not recorded which). The source is a male donor with ankylosing spondylitis. Each CDR3 is given without its conserved first and last residue. Fields, in order: V gene, D gene, CDR3 protein. The D gene is left open where the match is weak.

v_gene: TRBV10-3
d_gene: NA
CDR3aa: AISESREETQY

v_gene: TRBV11-2
d_gene: NA
CDR3aa: ASSLDTYRGANEQF

v_gene: TRBV2
d_gene: TRBD2
CDR3aa: ASRVAGGWNEQF

v_gene: TRBV12-3/TRBV12-4
d_gene: TRBD1
CDR3aa: ASSPGQRNIQY

v_gene: TRBV3-1
d_gene: TRBD2
CDR3aa: ASSLRGGADTQY

v_gene: TRBV19
d_gene: TRBD2
CDR3aa: ASSISLAGNEQF

v_gene: TRBV20-1
d_gene: NA
CDR3aa: SASSPFWERTYNEQF

v_gene: TRBV4-1
d_gene: NA
CDR3aa: ASAQSGGTADEQY

v_gene: TRBV27
d_gene: NA
CDR3aa: ASTPSLPWRGTGELF

v_gene: TRBV29-1
d_gene: NA
CDR3aa: SVQSLEGEEPYNEQF

v_gene: TRBV27
d_gene: NA
CDR3aa: ASSGDNYPLGEQY

v_gene: TRBV5-1
d_gene: TRBD1
CDR3aa: ASSWTGRLAGANVLT